The sample holds many counts of the clone carrying this T cell receptor (beta chain). No antigen is known for it. Time point given: newly diagnosed GD, antithyroid drugs for less than 3 months. The TCR library was made from RNA extracted from PBMCs. Xi'an, China, was home to the endocrinology department that provided patients. CDR3-region Arm-PCR and iRepertoire HTBI primers produced the TCR beta libraries. MiXCR, applied by TCRdb to the multiplex PCR reads, yields one record per CDR3 protein. The table has 250,000 to 300,000 distinct CDR3 sequences, more than 15% seen once. There are 15 residues in the CDR3. V gave up 3 bases and J gave up 5 bases, with 18 bases separating them. The germline gives CDR1 SGHRS, CDR2 YFSETQ. The entry originates in a study of regulatory T cells in long-lasting Graves disease. Regarding the study as a whole: Accuracy was perhaps lowered by the small sample size. TRBV28, TRBJ1-2 and TRBJ2-5 were segments that persistent disease favored.

The same specimen was also included in a second study, on T cells in Graves' hyperthyroidism and ophthalmopathy. That source adds: An initial round of RT-PCR targeting the TCR CDR3 relied on the HTBI primer set.

Sequencing used peripheral blood mononuclear cells (PBMCs), obtained at new diagnosis, from a patient treated with antithyroid drugs. The receptor's source is a woman in her twenties or thirties with Graves disease. The chain has TRBV5-1 and TRBJ2-7; D is perhaps TRBD1 or TRBD2 (5 bases each). For the CDR3, the DNA is TGCGCCAGCAGCTCGGCTCCGGGACCAGGGAACGAGCAGTACTTC. Its protein product is CASSSAPGPGNEQYF.